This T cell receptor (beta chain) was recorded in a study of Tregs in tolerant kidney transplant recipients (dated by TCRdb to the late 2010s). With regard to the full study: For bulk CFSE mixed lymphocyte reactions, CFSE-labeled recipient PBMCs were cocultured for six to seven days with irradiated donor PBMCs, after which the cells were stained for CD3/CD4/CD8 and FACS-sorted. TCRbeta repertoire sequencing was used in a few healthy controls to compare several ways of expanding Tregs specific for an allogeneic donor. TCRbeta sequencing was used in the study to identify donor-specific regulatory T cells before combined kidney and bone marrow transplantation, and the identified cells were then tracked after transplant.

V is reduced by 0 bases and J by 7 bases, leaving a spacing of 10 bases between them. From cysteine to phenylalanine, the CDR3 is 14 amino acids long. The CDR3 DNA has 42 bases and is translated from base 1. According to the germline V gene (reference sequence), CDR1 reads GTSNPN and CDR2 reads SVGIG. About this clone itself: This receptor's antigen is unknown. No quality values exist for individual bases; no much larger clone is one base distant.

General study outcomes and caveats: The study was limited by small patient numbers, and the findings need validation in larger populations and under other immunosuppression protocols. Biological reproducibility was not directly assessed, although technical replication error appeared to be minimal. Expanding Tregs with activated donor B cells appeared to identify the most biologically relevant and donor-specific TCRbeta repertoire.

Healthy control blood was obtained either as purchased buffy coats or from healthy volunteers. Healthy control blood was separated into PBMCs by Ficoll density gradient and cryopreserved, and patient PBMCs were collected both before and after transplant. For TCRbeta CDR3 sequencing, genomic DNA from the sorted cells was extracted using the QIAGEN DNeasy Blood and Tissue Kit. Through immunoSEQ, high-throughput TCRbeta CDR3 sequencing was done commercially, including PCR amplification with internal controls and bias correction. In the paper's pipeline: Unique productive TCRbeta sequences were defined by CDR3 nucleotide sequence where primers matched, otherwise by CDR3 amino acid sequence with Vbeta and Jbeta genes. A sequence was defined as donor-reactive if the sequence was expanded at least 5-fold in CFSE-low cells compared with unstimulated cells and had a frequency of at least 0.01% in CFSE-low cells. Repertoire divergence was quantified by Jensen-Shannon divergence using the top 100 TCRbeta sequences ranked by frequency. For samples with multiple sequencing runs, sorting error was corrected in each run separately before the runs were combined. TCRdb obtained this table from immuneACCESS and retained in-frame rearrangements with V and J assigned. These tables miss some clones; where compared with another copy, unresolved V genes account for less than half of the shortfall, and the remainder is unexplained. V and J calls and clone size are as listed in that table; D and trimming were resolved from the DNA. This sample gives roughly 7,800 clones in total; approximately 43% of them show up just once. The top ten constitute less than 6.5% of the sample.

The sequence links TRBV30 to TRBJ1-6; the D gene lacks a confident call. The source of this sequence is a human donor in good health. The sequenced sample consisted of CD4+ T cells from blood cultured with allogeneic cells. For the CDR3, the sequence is CAWSVRLGNSPLHF. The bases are TGTGCCTGGAGTGTACGTCTGGGAAATTCACCCCTCCACTTT.